Listed here are 18 T cell receptor beta chains from one sample, sequenced in a study of blood T cell repertoires in COVID-19. The protocol was immunoSEQ multiplex PCR, while the TCRdb copy is restricted to in-frame clones and leaves out a portion. Of about 240,000 clones in the sample, about 83% are singletons; the top ten hold about 2%. Input material: peripheral blood. The receptors come from a young man who had recovered from COVID-19.

This clone was seen a few times. J is TRBJ2-2 and V is TRBV19; TRBD1 matches 8 bases. CDR3 length: 15 residues. The V segment lost 7 bases and the J segment 5 bases; nucleotides outside the gene matches: 9. The germline V gene encodes CDR1 LNHDA and CDR2 SQIVND (reference sequence). DNA for the CDR3: TGTGCCAGTACCCCCGACAGGGGAAGGACCGGGGAGCTGTTTTTT. This encodes CASTPDRGRTGELFF.

Regarding this clone: This clone may be a read error of a much larger clone one base away. J is TRBJ2-2 and V is TRBV27; D call uncertain. Trimming shortened V by 6 bases and J by 3 bases, and 5 bases separated the two germline ends. CDR3 length: 12 amino acids. Per the germline V gene, CDR1 is MNHEY and CDR2 is SMNVEV (reference sequence). DNA of the CDR3: TGTGCCAGCAGCCCGGACACCGGGGAGCTGTTTTTT. Translating gives CASSPDTGELFF.

On this clone itself: No conserved phenylalanine or tryptophan ends this CDR3, so it is likely a read error. The chain joins TRBV13 to TRBJ1-2, with unresolved D. V was cut by 5 bases and J by 1 base, with 20 bases left in between. The germline gives CDR1 PRHDT, CDR2 FYEKMQ (reference sequence). There are 17 residues in the CDR3. The CDR3 region is CASSLIKDGSLNYGYTL. As DNA, the CDR3 is TGTGCCAGCAGCCTAATCAAAGACGGAAGTCTTAACTATGGCTACACCCTC.

The genes are TRBV5-5 and TRBJ2-5, with 9 nucleotides matching TRBD1. V lost 0 bases, J lost 5 bases, and 8 bases stayed unmatched. The CDR3 has 16 residues. Looked up from germline, CDR1 is SGHKS and CDR2 is YYEKEE (reference sequence). As DNA, the CDR3 is TGTGCCAGCAGCTTGGTTGCGGGACAGGGTCGGGAGACCCAGTACTTC. Its translation: CASSLVAGQGRETQYF.

The chain is built from TRBV5-1 and TRBJ1-1, with 7 bases lining up with TRBD1. The germline V gene has CDR1 SGHRS and CDR2 YFSETQ. J lost 4 bases, V lost 4 bases, and 10 bases had no gene match. This CDR3 contains 15 residues. In nucleotides, the CDR3 is TGCGCCAGCAGCCTCCAGACAGGGAGGTTCACTGAAGCTTTCTTT. Its protein product is CASSLQTGRFTEAFF.

This clone has just a few counts. The J gene is TRBJ2-1, the V gene TRBV25-1, with 8 bases fitting TRBD1. Germline CDR1 reads MGHDK; CDR2 reads SYGVNS. This CDR3 comprises 14 residues. V trimming: 3 bases; J trimming: 5 bases; junction bases outside the gene matches: 3. This chain's CDR3 is CASSEGQAHNEQFF. As DNA, the CDR3 is TGTGCCAGCAGTGAGGGACAGGCCCACAATGAGCAGTTCTTC.

The V gene is TRBV2, the J gene TRBJ1-4; maybe TRBD1 (5 bases). V dropped 3 bases and J dropped 7 bases, with 12 bases sitting between them. The CDR3 is made up of 14 amino acids. Looked up from germline, CDR1 is SNHLY and CDR2 is FYNNEI. Here the CDR3 reads CASSDGANPEKLFF. CDR3 sequence (DNA): TGTGCCAGCAGTGATGGGGCTAACCCTGAAAAACTGTTTTTT.

The V and J genes are TRBV5-1 and TRBJ2-3; D not resolved. V lost 4 bases and J lost 6, with 12 bases in between. This CDR3 is 13 amino acids long. Germline CDR1 SGHRS, CDR2 YFSETQ. This chain's CDR3 is CASSTGALDTQYF. CDR3 DNA sequence: TGCGCCAGCAGCACCGGAGCTCTTGATACGCAGTATTTT.

The chain links TRBV10-2 to TRBJ1-2; D call uncertain. This CDR3 spans 11 amino acids. Germline CDR1 reads WSHSY; CDR2 reads SAAADI. Trimming removed 3 bases from V and 7 bases from J, with 6 bases in between. The CDR3 coding sequence is TGCGCCAGCAGTGATGTAGTTGGCTACACCTTC. It codes for CASSDVVGYTF.

The J gene is TRBJ2-4, the V gene TRBV2; 11 bases are a match to TRBD1. CDR1 and CDR2 (germline): SNHLY, FYNNEI. J lost 8 bases, V lost 6 bases, and 6 bases had no gene match. This CDR3 has 14 residues. The CDR3 coding sequence is TGTGCCAGCAGGACCGGGACAGGGGGGTACATTCAGTACTTC. It encodes CASRTGTGGYIQYF.

The chain couples TRBV19 to TRBJ1-5; D remains ambiguous. Germline CDR1 is LNHDA and CDR2 is SQIVND (reference sequence). The CDR3 runs to 15 residues. Trimming shortened V by 3 bases and J by 1 base, and 10 bases separated the two germline ends. The CDR3, as DNA: TGTGCCAGTAGTATGAGGGTGGGGAGCAATCAGCCCCAGCATTTT. Protein sequence: CASSMRVGSNQPQHF.

This clone was counted a few times. V is TRBV7-9 and J is TRBJ1-5; 7 positions agree with TRBD1. Germline CDR1 SEHNR, CDR2 FQNEAQ (reference sequence). V shed 6 bases, J shed 4 bases, and the junction held 3 bases outside the gene matches. The CDR3 length is 13 residues. CDR3 DNA: TGTGCCAGCAGTTACAGGGGTAATCAGCCCCAGCATTTT. As protein: CASSYRGNQPQHF.

V gene TRBV3-1 (or the pseudogene TRBV3-2) combines with J gene TRBJ2-6; D uncertain. Germline-derived CDR1 and CDR2 are LGHDT and YNNKEL (reference sequence). V was shortened by 1 base and J by 8 bases, with 3 bases between the two germline ends. The CDR3 has 12 amino acids. The CDR3 DNA reads TGTGCCAGCAGCCAAGGGCCCAACGTCCTGACTTTC. It encodes CASSQGPNVLTF.

The rearrangement links TRBV2 to TRBJ1-6; the D gene is possibly TRBD1 (6 bases). Germline CDR1 SNHLY, CDR2 FYNNEI. Trimming took off 1 base at V and 7 bases at J, with 14 bases between the two ends. The CDR3 loop spans 16 amino acids. DNA for the CDR3: TGTGCCAGCAGTGAAGGTCTCGACAGGCGGAATTCACCCCTCCACTTT. This encodes CASSEGLDRRNSPLHF. Together with reference TRBV2 and TRBJ1-6, the CDR3 gives the full variable domain: EPEVTQTPSHQVTQMGQEVILRCVPISNHLYFYWYRQILGQKVEFLVSFYNNEISEKSEIFDDQFSVERPDGSNFTLKIRSTKLEDSAMYFCASSEGLDRRNSPLHFGNGTRLTVT.

This clone was recorded once. The gene calls are TRBV19 and TRBJ2-1, with TRBD1 as a possible D gene (6 bases). The CDR3 is made up of 15 amino acids. The germline gives CDR1 LNHDA, CDR2 SQIVND (reference sequence). The ends were cut back, 7 bases at V and 4 bases at J, with 17 bases in the middle. The CDR3 coding sequence is TGTGCCAGTACCTCAAGAGACAGGACATACAATGAGCAGTTCTTC. Translation: CASTSRDRTYNEQFF.

The V gene is TRBV13, the J gene TRBJ1-6; unclear D gene. The V and J ends lost 0 bases and 0 bases respectively, with 6 bases between them. There are 16 residues in the CDR3. Germline CDR1 and CDR2: PRHDT and FYEKMQ (reference sequence). CDR3 DNA sequence: TGTGCCAGCAGCTTAGGAATCAGCTCCTATAATTCACCCCTCCACTTT. Translation gives CASSLGISSYNSPLHF.

J is TRBJ1-2 and V is TRBV10-2; D unresolved. Per the germline V gene, CDR1 is WSHSY and CDR2 is SAAADI. The CDR3 sequence is 15 residues long. Trimming took off 6 bases at V and 0 bases at J, with 14 bases between the two ends. The CDR3 here is CASRGRAGANYGYTF. CDR3 nucleotides: TGCGCCAGCAGAGGGCGTGCGGGAGCTAACTATGGCTACACCTTC.

The chain is built from TRBV5-6 and TRBJ2-7; D might be TRBD2 (5 bases). CDR1 and CDR2 from the germline V gene are SGHDT and YYEEEE. The CDR3 length is 15 residues. Trimming removed 5 bases from V and 5 bases from J, with 20 bases in between. The CDR3 loop reads CASRRGGSAGNEQYV. The CDR3 DNA sequence: TGTGCCAGCAGACGGGGTGGGTCCGCCGGGAACGAGCAGTACGTC.